These T cell receptor beta chains were read from a single sample in a study of PD-1 blockade in classical Hodgkin lymphoma. Assay used: immunoSEQ multiplex PCR; TCRdb lists only in-frame clones, some missing. The sample includes some 64,000 clones, approximately 88% of them seen just once. Sequencing was performed on peripheral blood mononuclear cells (PBMCs), taken at baseline. The receptors derive from a human donor with classical Hodgkin lymphoma. The CDR3 runs from the conserved cysteine through the conserved F or W.

CASKLQVDYNSPLHF TRBV6-1
CAWSPGQNSPLHF TRBV30
CAISEIIDTNYEQYF TRBV10-3
CASSFSGRRAGELFF TRBV28
CASSPGTGGDEQFF TRBV27
CASSVEWLGDTQYF TRBV9
CASSQDRTQYF TRBV4-1
CASSHPSRGKIQGALREQFF TRBV14
CASSSSGGVQETQYF TRBV7-9
CAPPPPQASRAPKQPQHF TRBV27
CASSLGWASGGDYNEQFF TRBV11-2
CASSKAGSWGETQYF TRBV21-1
CAWSVRDSGAFF TRBV30
CASSFGGYQPQHF TRBV27
CASNLGSGGAPDTQYF TRBV19
CASTDRENQPQHF TRBV19
CASSIGLKGSGGTDTQYF TRBV19
CASSDVGGLDRETQYF TRBV6-4
CASSVGGAIAYEQYF TRBV7-8
CASSEVMVWGGYTF TRBV6-1
CASRRETSGVNTDTQYF TRBV5-1
CASSEQGAMDGYTF TRBV6-5
CASSEALTGTQYF TRBV2
CASSLARGSETQYF TRBV7-2
CASHVSGNSYNEQFF TRBV10-2
CASSPANQPQHF TRBV18